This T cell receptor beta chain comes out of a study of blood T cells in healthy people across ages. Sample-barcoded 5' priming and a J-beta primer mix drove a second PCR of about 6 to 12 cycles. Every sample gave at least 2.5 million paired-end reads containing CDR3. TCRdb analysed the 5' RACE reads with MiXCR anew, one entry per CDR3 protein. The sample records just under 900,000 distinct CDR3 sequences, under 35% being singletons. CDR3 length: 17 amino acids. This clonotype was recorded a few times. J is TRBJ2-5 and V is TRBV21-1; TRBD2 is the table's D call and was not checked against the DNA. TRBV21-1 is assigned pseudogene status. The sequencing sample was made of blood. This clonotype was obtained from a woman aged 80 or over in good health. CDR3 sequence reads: CASSRGLAGLPEETQYF. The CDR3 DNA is TGTGCCAGCAGCCGGGGGCTAGCGGGGCTCCCGGAAGAGACCCAGTACTTC.